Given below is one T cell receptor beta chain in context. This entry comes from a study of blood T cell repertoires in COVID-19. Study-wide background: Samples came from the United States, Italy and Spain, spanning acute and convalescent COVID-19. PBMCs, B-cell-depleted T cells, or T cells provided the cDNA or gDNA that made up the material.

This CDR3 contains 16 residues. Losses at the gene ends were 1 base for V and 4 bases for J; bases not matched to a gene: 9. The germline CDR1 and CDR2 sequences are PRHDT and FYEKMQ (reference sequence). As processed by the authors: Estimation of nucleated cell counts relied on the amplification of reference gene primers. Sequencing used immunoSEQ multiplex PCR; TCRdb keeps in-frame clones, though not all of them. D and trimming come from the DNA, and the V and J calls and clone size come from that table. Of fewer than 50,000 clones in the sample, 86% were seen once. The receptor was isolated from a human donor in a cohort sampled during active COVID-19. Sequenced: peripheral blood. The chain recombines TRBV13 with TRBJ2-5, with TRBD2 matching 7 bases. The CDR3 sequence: CASSLAEGPGGETQYF. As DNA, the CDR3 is TGTGCCAGCAGCTTAGCGGAGGGGCCGGGGGGAGAGACCCAGTACTTC.